These T cell receptor beta chains were read from a single sample in a study of T cell responses to AZD1222 COVID-19 vaccine. The assay was immunoSEQ multiplex PCR, and TCRdb's table has in-frame clones only and misses some. Among just under 150,000 clones listed, over 75% were seen once. The sequenced sample was peripheral blood, obtained 28 days after the second dose of the MenACWY control vaccine. All receptors derive from an adult who received the MenACWY meningococcal vaccine as a control. The CDR3 runs from the conserved cysteine through the conserved F or W. D genes are given only for firm matches. Where a row states a size, it is once, few, many or the class of an expanded clone; other rows omit it.

TRBD2	TRBV7-2	few	TRBJ2-1	CASSLVGTSGRNEQFF	TGTGCCAGCAGCTTGGTGGGGACTAGCGGGAGAAATGAGCAGTTCTTC
-	TRBV24-1	-	TRBJ1-2	CATSVGTSYGYTF	TGTGCCACCAGTGTTGGGACAAGCTATGGCTACACCTTC
TRBD2	TRBV29-1	-	TRBJ2-2	CSGDRGSGVPLTGELFF	TGCAGCGGTGACCGGGGTAGCGGGGTGCCGCTCACCGGGGAGCTGTTTTTT
TRBD1	TRBV7-3	few	TRBJ2-5	CASSLRGQGRETQYF	TGTGCCAGCAGCTTAAGGGGACAGGGGAGAGAGACCCAGTACTTC
-	TRBV6-5	-	TRBJ1-5	CATLKGRGGQPQHF	TGTGCCACCCTGAAAGGGAGGGGGGGTCAGCCCCAGCATTTT
-	TRBV6-5	-	TRBJ2-5	CATRLGETQYF	TGTGCCACACGCCTTGGGGAGACCCAGTACTTC
-	TRBV23-1	few	TRBJ1-5	CASSQFPPSKTDQPQHF	TGCGCCAGCAGTCAATTTCCACCGTCAAAGACAGATCAGCCCCAGCATTTT
TRBD2	TRBV7-2	-	TRBJ2-3	CASSSGPSGRARDTQYF	TGTGCCAGCAGCTCGGGCCCTAGCGGGAGGGCCCGAGATACGCAGTATTTT
-	TRBV7-2	once	TRBJ1-5	CASSLVRGEGQPQHF	TGTGCCAGCAGCTTAGTAAGAGGGGAAGGTCAGCCCCAGCATTTT
TRBD2	TRBV27	once	TRBJ2-1	CASSYLAGAYNEQFF	TGTGCCAGCAGTTACCTAGCGGGAGCCTACAATGAGCAGTTCTTC
TRBD1	TRBV28	-	TRBJ2-5	CASSDPGTGPETQYF	TGTGCCAGCAGTGACCCAGGGACAGGGCCCGAGACCCAGTACTTC
TRBD2	TRBV11-1	few	TRBJ2-7	CASSLEPGGSYEQYF	TGTGCCAGCAGCTTAGAACCGGGGGGCTCCTACGAGCAGTACTTC
-	TRBV11-1	-	TRBJ2-7	CASSLTASKQYF	TGTGCCAGCAGCTTAACGGCTAGCAAGCAGTACTTC
-	TRBV12-3/TRBV12-4	-	TRBJ1-2	CASTRNYNYGYTF	TGTGCCAGCACCCGAAATTACAACTATGGCTACACCTTC
-	TRBV9	-	TRBJ2-5	CASSAGRRPFQETQYF	TGTGCCAGCAGCGCTGGGCGCCGACCTTTCCAAGAGACCCAGTACTTC
-	TRBV18	-	TRBJ2-3	CASSPPRGEDTDTQYF	TGTGCCAGCTCACCACCACGGGGTGAAGACACAGATACGCAGTATTTT
-	TRBV19	-	TRBJ1-2	CASKRGREYGYTF	TGTGCCTCTAAGAGGGGCAGGGAGTATGGCTACACCTTC
TRBD1	TRBV7-2	-	TRBJ2-1	CASSFLTGGNEQFF	TGTGCCAGCAGCTTCCTAACAGGGGGCAATGAGCAGTTCTTC
-	TRBV5-1	-	TRBJ1-4	CASSLAGQGNEKLFF	TGCGCCAGCAGCTTGGCAGGGCAGGGAAATGAAAAACTGTTTTTT
-	TRBV15	-	TRBJ1-4	CATSRDRGQGEKLFF	TGTGCCACCAGCAGAGATCGGGGGCAGGGTGAAAAACTGTTTTTT
-	TRBV27	-	TRBJ1-6	CASSSSQGYETLHF	TGTGCCAGCAGTTCAAGCCAGGGGTATGAAACCCTCCACTTT
TRBD2	TRBV4-2	-	TRBJ2-7	CASSLEPWTSGGHEQYF	TGTGCCAGCAGCCTAGAACCTTGGACTAGCGGGGGCCACGAGCAGTACTTC
-	TRBV30	-	TRBJ1-2	CAWSTDLNYGYTF	TGTGCCTGGAGTACAGATTTAAACTATGGCTACACCTTC
-	TRBV29-1	-	TRBJ2-7	CSVESWYEQYF	TGCAGCGTTGAATCCTGGTACGAGCAGTACTTC
TRBD2	TRBV5-8	-	TRBJ2-1	CASSLYGGGDSYNEQFF	TGTGCCAGCAGCTTGTATGGCGGGGGGGACTCCTACAATGAGCAGTTCTTC
-	TRBV7-2	-	TRBJ1-2	CASSPDNANYGYTF	TGTGCCAGCAGCCCGGACAACGCTAACTATGGCTACACCTTC
-	TRBV7-3	-	TRBJ2-2	CASSLTRDPGDTGELFF	TGTGCCAGCAGCTTAACTAGAGACCCAGGGGACACCGGGGAGCTGTTTTTT
TRBD1	TRBV4-1	-	TRBJ2-7	CASSRNRDRDSYEQYF	TGCGCCAGCAGCCGGAACCGGGACAGGGATTCCTACGAGCAGTACTTC
-	TRBV6-5	-	TRBJ1-2	CASSYSRQSYGYTF	TGTGCCAGCAGTTACTCCAGGCAGAGCTATGGCTACACCTTC
-	TRBV10-3	-	TRBJ1-1	CAISESIGLTNTEAFF	TGTGCCATCAGTGAGTCGATTGGACTCACGAACACTGAAGCTTTCTTT